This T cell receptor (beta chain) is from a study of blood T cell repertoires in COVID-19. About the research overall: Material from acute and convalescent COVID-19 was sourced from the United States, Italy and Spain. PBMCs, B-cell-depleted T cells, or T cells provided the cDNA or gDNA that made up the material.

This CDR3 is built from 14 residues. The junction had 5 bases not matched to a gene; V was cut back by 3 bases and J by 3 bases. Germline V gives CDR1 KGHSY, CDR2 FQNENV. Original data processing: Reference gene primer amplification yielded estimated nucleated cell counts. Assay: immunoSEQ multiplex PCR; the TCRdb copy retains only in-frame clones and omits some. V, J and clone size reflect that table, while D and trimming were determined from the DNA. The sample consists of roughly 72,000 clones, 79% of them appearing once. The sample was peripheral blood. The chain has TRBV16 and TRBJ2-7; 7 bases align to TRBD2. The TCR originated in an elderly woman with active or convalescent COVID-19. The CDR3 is CASSHGPSGYEQYF. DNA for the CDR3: TGTGCCAGCAGCCATGGGCCTAGCGGCTACGAGCAGTACTTC.